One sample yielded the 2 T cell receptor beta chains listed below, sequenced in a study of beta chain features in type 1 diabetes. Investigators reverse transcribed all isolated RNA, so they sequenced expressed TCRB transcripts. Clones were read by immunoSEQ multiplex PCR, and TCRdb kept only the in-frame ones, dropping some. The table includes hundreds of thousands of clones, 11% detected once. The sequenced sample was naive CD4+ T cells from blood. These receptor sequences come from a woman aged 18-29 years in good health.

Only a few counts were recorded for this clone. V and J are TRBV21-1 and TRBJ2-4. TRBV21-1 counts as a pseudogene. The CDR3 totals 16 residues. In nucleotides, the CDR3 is TGTGCCAGCAGCTGTTTAGAGGGGCCAGCCAAAAACATTCAGTACTTC. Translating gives CASSCLEGPAKNIQYF.

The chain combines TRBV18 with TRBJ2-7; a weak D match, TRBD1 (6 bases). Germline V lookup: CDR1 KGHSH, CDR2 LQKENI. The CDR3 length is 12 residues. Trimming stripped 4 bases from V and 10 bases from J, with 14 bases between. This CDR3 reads CASSRDKAGQYV. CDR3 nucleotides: TGTGCCAGCTCACGGGACAAGGCGGGTCAGTACGTC.